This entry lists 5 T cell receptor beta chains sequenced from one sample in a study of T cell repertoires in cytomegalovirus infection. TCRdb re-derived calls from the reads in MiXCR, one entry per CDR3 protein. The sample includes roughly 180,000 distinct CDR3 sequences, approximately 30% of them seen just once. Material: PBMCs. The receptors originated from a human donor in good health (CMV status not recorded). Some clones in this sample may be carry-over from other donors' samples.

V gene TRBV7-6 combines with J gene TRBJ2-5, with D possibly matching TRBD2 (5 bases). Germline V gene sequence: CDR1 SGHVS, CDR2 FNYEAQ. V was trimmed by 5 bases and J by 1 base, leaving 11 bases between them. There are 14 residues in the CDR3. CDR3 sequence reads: CASSPRAVQETQYF. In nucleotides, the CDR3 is TGTGCCAGCAGCCCCAGAGCGGTCCAAGAGACCCAGTACTTC. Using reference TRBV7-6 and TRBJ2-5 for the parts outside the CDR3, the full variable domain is GAGVSQSPRYKVTKRGQDVALRCDPISGHVSLYWYRQALGQGPEFLTYFNYEAQQDKSGLPNDRFSAERPEGSISTLTIQRTEQRDSAMYRCASSPRAVQETQYFGPGTRLLVL.

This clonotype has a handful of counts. The DNA of the CDR3 is TGTGCCAGTACCCCAGAACCCCAGGGGGCGCGCTACACCTTC. Protein product: CASTPEPQGARYTF. This chain joins TRBV19 and TRBJ1-2, with 8 bases matching TRBD1. This CDR3 has 14 residues. Germline trimming cut 7 bases from V and 9 bases from J; bases unmatched to any gene: 13. CDR1 is LNHDA and CDR2 is SQIVND in the germline V gene (reference sequence). The entire variable domain, with the rest obtained from reference TRBV19 and TRBJ1-2, is as follows: DGGITQSPKYLFRKEGQNVTLSCEQNLNHDAMYWYRQDPGQGLRLIYYSQIVNDFQKGDIAEGYSVSREKKESFPLTVTSAQKNPTAFYLCASTPEPQGARYTFGSGTRLTVV.

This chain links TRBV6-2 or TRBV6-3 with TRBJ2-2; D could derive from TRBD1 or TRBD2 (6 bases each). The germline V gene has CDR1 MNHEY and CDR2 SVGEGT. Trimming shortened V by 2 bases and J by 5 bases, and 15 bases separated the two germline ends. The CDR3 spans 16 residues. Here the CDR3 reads CASSYRGPSGTGELFF. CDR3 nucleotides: TGTGCCAGCAGTTACCGGGGGCCCTCGGGAACCGGGGAGCTGTTTTTT.

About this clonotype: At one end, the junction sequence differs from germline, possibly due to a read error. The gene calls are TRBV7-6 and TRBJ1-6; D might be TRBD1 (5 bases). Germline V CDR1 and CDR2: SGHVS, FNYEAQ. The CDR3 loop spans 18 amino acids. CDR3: CASSLQGEESSYNSPLHF. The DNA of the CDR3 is TGTGCTAGCAGCTTACAAGGGGAGGAGAGCTCCTATAATTCACCCCTCCACTTT.

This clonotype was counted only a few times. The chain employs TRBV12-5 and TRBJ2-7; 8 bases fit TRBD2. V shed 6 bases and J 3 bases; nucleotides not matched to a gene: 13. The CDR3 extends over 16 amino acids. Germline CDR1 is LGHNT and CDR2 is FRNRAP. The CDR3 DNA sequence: TGTGCTAGTGGGCCTGCGGGGGGTTCCGGCGACTACGAGCAGTACTTC. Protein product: CASGPAGGSGDYEQYF.